The 4 T cell receptor beta chains in this list originate from one sample, sequenced in a study of blood T cells in healthy people across ages. Primers used in a second PCR of about 7 to 12 cycles were a sample-barcoded 5' primer and a J-beta primer mix. TCRdb called the 5' RACE reads again in MiXCR, with one record for every CDR3 protein. This table holds over 450,000 distinct CDR3 sequences, more than 20% found once. The same data also contributed to another study, on T cells of mothers and their children.

The sequenced material came from blood. These TCRs come from a boy between 10 and 17 years old in good health.

Only a few counts were recorded for this clonotype. The chain is built from TRBV7-2 and TRBJ2-5; D call uncertain. The V gene's germline CDR1 is SGHTA and CDR2 FQGNSA. V lost 3 bases, J lost 1 base, and 12 bases lay in between. CDR3 size: 15 residues. CDR3 nucleotides: TGTGCCAGCAGCTTCTCGGGTTGGGGCCAAGAGACCCAGTACTTC. The encoded protein is CASSFSGWGQETQYF. Variable domain in full (rest from reference TRBV7-2 and TRBJ2-5): GAGVSQSPSNKVTEKGKDVELRCDPISGHTALYWYRQSLGQGLEFLIYFQGNSAPDKSGLPSDRFSAERTGGSVSTLTIQRTQQEDSAVYLCASSFSGWGQETQYFGPGTRLLVL.

This clonotype was observed a handful of times. This chain connects TRBV29-1 to TRBJ2-7, with 8 bases aligning to TRBD2. The CDR3 consists of 12 residues. CDR1 and CDR2 (germline): SQVTM, ANQGSEA. V was pared by 6 bases and J by 4 bases, with 5 bases of the junction left unmatched. CDR3 loop: CSVNSGTYEQYF. The CDR3 DNA follows: TGCAGCGTCAATAGCGGGACTTACGAGCAGTACTTC.

This clonotype was found a few times. The V call is TRBV3-1, the J call TRBJ2-5, with 13 bases fitting TRBD2. CDR3 length: 14 residues. Germline V lookup: CDR1 LGHDT, CDR2 YNNKEL (reference sequence). J was trimmed by 14 bases and V by 6 bases; bases with no gene match: 12. CDR3 nucleotides: TGTGCCAGCAGGAGGACTAGCGGGGGTCCCTTGGCCTACTTC. Residues: CASRRTSGGPLAYF.

This clonotype was counted between two and nine times. The genes are TRBV6-1 and TRBJ2-5; 10 bases match TRBD1. There are 15 residues in the CDR3. V trimming: 5 bases; J trimming: 7 bases; junction bases outside the gene matches: 10. Germline V gives CDR1 MNHNS, CDR2 SASEGT. CDR3 amino acids: CASSPPGQGTGTQYF. CDR3 nucleotides: TGTGCCAGCAGTCCACCGGGACAGGGGACGGGGACCCAGTACTTC.